Presented here are 24 T cell receptor beta chains from one specimen sequenced in a study of graft-versus-host responses after intestinal transplantation. Some clones are missing from TCRdb's copy, which holds only in-frame ones; the method was immunoSEQ multiplex PCR. The table has several thousand clones, under 35% seen once. The authors plated approximately 200,000 CFSE-labeled responder cells with approximately 200,000 irradiated, violet-dye-labeled stimulator cells. The sample consisted of alloreactive CD8+ T cells from a mixed lymphocyte reaction culture, taken before transplantation. Regarding subset: CFSE-low proliferating T cells sorted from approximately six-day pre-transplant mixed lymphocyte reaction (GvH or HvG direction). All receptors derive from a human patient who was an organ donor for intestinal transplantation.

V gene TRBV11-2 combines with J gene TRBJ2-7; D gene uncertain. Trimming took off 3 bases at V and 2 bases at J, with 8 bases between the two ends. The germline V gene has CDR1 SGHAT and CDR2 FQNNGV. CDR3 length equals 13 residues. This chain's CDR3 is CASSLSQTYEQYF. For the CDR3, the DNA is TGTGCCAGCAGCTTGTCACAGACCTACGAGCAGTACTTC.

This clone has only a few counts. V is TRBV4-1 and J is TRBJ1-3; the D is unclear. In germline, CDR1 is MGHRA, CDR2 YSYEKL. Trimming shortened V by 0 bases and J by 0 bases, and 6 bases separated the two germline ends. This CDR3 is 15 amino acids long. The DNA of the CDR3 is TGCGCCAGCAGCCAAGATTGGCACTCTGGAAACACCATATATTTT. Encoded protein: CASSQDWHSGNTIYF.

CDR3 in amino acids: CASRPGLGTDTQYF. The CDR3 DNA reads as TGTGCCAGCCGCCCCGGGTTAGGCACAGATACGCAGTATTTT. The genes are TRBV6-5 and TRBJ2-3; D uncertain. V lost 8 bases to trimming and J lost 1 base, with 13 bases between them. This CDR3 contains 14 residues. Germline V lookup: CDR1 MNHEY, CDR2 SVGAGI.

This clone occurred a few times. The genes are TRBV6-6 and TRBJ2-2; D uncertain. Looked up from germline, CDR1 is MNHNY and CDR2 is SVGAGI (reference sequence). V gave up 2 bases and J gave up 2 bases, with 3 bases separating them. The length of the CDR3 is 13 residues. CDR3 coding DNA: TGTGCCAGCAGTTACACTAACACCGGGGAGCTGTTTTTT. Translated: CASSYTNTGELFF.

The rearrangement joins TRBV13 to TRBJ2-5; tentatively, D is TRBD2 (5 bases). The CDR3 extends over 15 amino acids. The germline V gene has CDR1 PRHDT and CDR2 FYEKMQ (reference sequence). Deletions cut 5 bases from V and 5 bases from J, with 18 bases between. The chain's CDR3 is CASSPNPRRGETQYF. In nucleotides, the CDR3 is TGTGCCAGCAGCCCCAACCCCAGGAGAGGGGAGACCCAGTACTTC.

This clone was seen once. The J gene is TRBJ1-5, the V gene TRBV19; D gene ambiguous. Trimming took 8 bases from V and 7 from J, leaving 6 bases between them. Germline V lookup: CDR1 LNHDA, CDR2 SQIVND (reference sequence). CDR3 size: 10 residues. The CDR3 is CASQGQPQHF. The CDR3 bases are TGTGCCAGTCAAGGACAGCCCCAGCATTTT. Full variable domain (missing parts from reference TRBV19 and TRBJ1-5): DGGITQSPKYLFRKEGQNVTLSCEQNLNHDAMYWYRQDPGQGLRLIYYSQIVNDFQKGDIAEGYSVSREKKESFPLTVTSAQKNPTAFYLCASQGQPQHFGDGTRLSIL.

The chain recombines TRBV6-6 with TRBJ2-2; no definite D call. The germline gives CDR1 MNHNY, CDR2 SVGAGI (reference sequence). The length of the CDR3 is 13 residues. V dropped 0 bases and J dropped 1 base, with 0 bases sitting between them. CDR3 region: CASSYSNTGELFF. The CDR3 DNA reads TGTGCCAGCAGTTACTCGAACACCGGGGAGCTGTTTTTT.

Turning to this clone: One junction end does not reproduce the germline sequence, and a read error may be involved. The chain is built from TRBV7-6 and TRBJ1-5; 9 bases fit TRBD1. Germline CDR1 and CDR2: SGHVS and FNYEAQ. This CDR3 is 12 amino acids long. The DNA for the CDR3 is TGTGCCAGCAGCGAAGGGGACAGGGTAGTGAATTTT. Amino acid sequence: CASSEGDRVVNF.

This clone was observed a handful of times. The chain recombines TRBV7-6 with TRBJ2-1, with 10 nucleotides matching TRBD2. The V segment lost 5 bases and the J segment 6 bases; nucleotides outside the gene matches: 10. The CDR3 loop spans 16 amino acids. CDR1 and CDR2 from the germline V gene are SGHVS and FNYEAQ. CDR3 amino acids: CASSLPERGGSNEQFF. CDR3 in DNA: TGTGCCAGCAGCCTCCCCGAGCGGGGGGGCAGCAATGAGCAGTTCTTC.

This clone has more than one count but fewer than ten. A far larger clone lies a single base away; this is likely a read error. CDR3 DNA: TGCGCCCGCAGCTTAGGGACAGGGGGCCTGGACGAGCAGTACTTC. It codes for CARSLGTGGLDEQYF. The chain links TRBV5-1 to TRBJ2-7; 12 bases line up with TRBD1. The length of the CDR3 is 15 residues. The germline gives CDR1 SGHRS, CDR2 YFSETQ.

This clone was observed a few times. This sequence joins TRBV5-1 and TRBJ2-1; TRBD2 is a possible D gene (5 bases). CDR1 is SGHRS and CDR2 is YFSETQ in the germline V gene. Trimming took off 4 bases at V and 6 bases at J, with 14 bases between the two ends. This CDR3 has 14 amino acids. The chain's CDR3 is CASSLNGLSNEQFF. DNA of the CDR3: TGCGCCAGCAGCCTAAATGGACTGTCCAATGAGCAGTTCTTC.

The chain employs TRBV4-2 and TRBJ2-5; 11 bases are shared with TRBD2. The ends lost 0 bases at V and 4 bases at J; junction bases unmatched: 4. Per germline, CDR1 LGHNA and CDR2 YNFKEQ. The CDR3 sequence is 16 residues long. The DNA of the CDR3 is TGTGCCAGCAGCCAAGATCGGCTAGCGGGAGGAGAGACCCAGTACTTC. Residues: CASSQDRLAGGETQYF.

The gene calls are TRBV27 and TRBJ2-5, with 11 bases fitting TRBD1. The ends lost 0 bases at V and 10 bases at J; junction bases unmatched: 7. CDR1 and CDR2 (germline): MNHEY, SMNVEV (reference sequence). This CDR3 has 15 residues. The DNA for the CDR3 is TGTGCCAGCAGTTTATCGGGGACAGGGGGAGAGGGCCAGTACTTC. It is translated as CASSLSGTGGEGQYF.

Remarks on this clone: One end of the junction varies from germline; a read error may be responsible. V usage is TRBV7-9 and J usage is TRBJ2-4; no definite D call. Germline V gene data show CDR1 as SEHNR and CDR2 as FQNEAQ (reference sequence). The CDR3 is 17 residues long. The CDR3 DNA follows: TGTGCCAGAAGCTTGGGCAAAGGATGGGTAGCCAAAAACATTCAGTACTTC. Its protein product is CARSLGKGWVAKNIQYF.

The genes are TRBV6-1 and TRBJ2-7; 8 nucleotides align to TRBD2. Germline V gene data show CDR1 as MNHNS and CDR2 as SASEGT. J was trimmed by 3 bases and V by 5 bases; bases with no gene match: 3. The CDR3 runs 13 residues. For the CDR3, the DNA is TGTGCCAGCAGTTTAGGGACTAGCTACGAGCAGTACTTC. This codes for CASSLGTSYEQYF.

The table lists this clone with a few counts. J is TRBJ2-3 and V is TRBV11-1; TRBD2 matches at 7 bases. V shed 2 bases and J 6 bases; nucleotides not matched to a gene: 8. The CDR3 sequence is 15 residues long. In germline, CDR1 is SGHAT, CDR2 FQDESV (reference sequence). This CDR3 reads CASSLKAGSVDTQYF. CDR3 nucleotide sequence: TGTGCCAGCAGCTTAAAAGCGGGGTCAGTGGATACGCAGTATTTT.

This clone qualifies as medium-sized. This chain joins TRBV2 and TRBJ2-7; TRBD1 is a possible D gene (5 bases). Germline V gives CDR1 SNHLY, CDR2 FYNNEI. Trimming pared 11 bases from V and 1 base from J, leaving 15 bases between. The CDR3 length is 13 residues. As DNA, the CDR3 is TGTGCCGGAAACATGCAGGGATCCTACGAGCAGTACTTC. Translated, it gives CAGNMQGSYEQYF. Combining the CDR3 with reference TRBV2 and TRBJ2-7 gives the whole variable domain EPEVTQTPSHQVTQMGQEVILRCVPISNHLYFYWYRQILGQKVEFLVSFYNNEISEKSEIFDDQFSVERPDGSNFTLKIRSTKLEDSAMYFCAGNMQGSYEQYFGPGTRLTVT.

The rearrangement links TRBV4-1 to TRBJ2-1, with D unclear. Germline V gene lookup returns CDR1 MGHRA and CDR2 YSYEKL. V dropped 0 bases and J dropped 6 bases, with 12 bases sitting between them. This CDR3 region has 15 residues. The CDR3 DNA is TGCGCCAGCAGCCAAGATGGGTTGGCCGGCAATGAGCAGTTCTTC. It encodes CASSQDGLAGNEQFF.

This clone has a handful of counts. Compared with germline, one end of the junction differs, possibly owing to a read error. The gene calls are TRBV5-6 and TRBJ2-7; D is possibly TRBD2 (6 bases). CDR3 length: 15 amino acids. Per germline, CDR1 SGHDT and CDR2 YYEEEE. CDR3 residues: CASSLATGVIYGQYF. CDR3 coding DNA: TGTGCCAGCAGCTTGGCGACGGGGGTTATATACGGGCAGTACTTC.

For this clone: Possible read error: a much larger clone is one base away. The J gene is TRBJ2-7, the V gene TRBV4-2; the D gene is possibly TRBD1 (5 bases). This CDR3 is built from 13 residues. V was pared by 1 base and J by 3 bases, with 7 bases between. The germline V gene has CDR1 LGHNA and CDR2 YNFKEQ. CDR3 amino acids: CASSQGTNYEQYF. In DNA, the CDR3 is TGTGCCAGCAGCCAAGGGACAAACTACGAGCAGTACTTC.

V and J are TRBV4-1 and TRBJ2-3; no reliable D call. Germline V gene sequence: CDR1 MGHRA, CDR2 YSYEKL. The CDR3 runs 13 residues. V was cut by 1 base and J by 5 bases, with 7 bases left in between. The CDR3 sequence: CASSQGKLDTQYF. CDR3 DNA: TGCGCCAGCAGCCAAGGAAAGCTAGATACGCAGTATTTT.

This clone rates as medium-sized. The rearrangement links TRBV29-1 to TRBJ1-4, with no clear D. The V and J ends lost 0 bases and 4 bases respectively, with 12 bases between them. The CDR3 consists of 15 residues. CDR1 and CDR2 (germline): SQVTM, ANQGSEA. CDR3 nucleotides: TGCAGCGTTGAAGATCTAGGGTTGGGTAATGAAAAACTGTTTTTT. It codes for CSVEDLGLGNEKLFF.

This clone was found a few times. V is TRBV7-6 and J is TRBJ2-7; D is undetermined. Germline-derived CDR1 and CDR2 are SGHVS and FNYEAQ. The CDR3 is made up of 14 amino acids. V was clipped by 6 bases and J by 0 bases, with 12 bases between them. The CDR3 DNA reads TGTGCCAGCAGTGAAGAATCATCCTCCTACGAGCAGTACTTC. Translated: CASSEESSSYEQYF.

A few counts support this clone. The rearrangement links TRBV30 to TRBJ2-3, with TRBD1 matching over 9 bases. The germline V gene encodes CDR1 GTSNPN and CDR2 SVGIG (reference sequence). After removal of 7 bases from V and 0 bases from J, the junction contained 8 bases not matched to a gene. This CDR3 has 15 residues. CDR3 residues: CASQQGAASTDTQYF. The CDR3 DNA follows: TGTGCCTCGCAACAGGGGGCCGCTAGCACAGATACGCAGTATTTT.